This note documents a single T cell receptor beta chain sequence. Libraries were prepared by immunoSEQ multiplex PCR; TCRdb keeps only in-frame clonotypes and omits some of them. The table includes tens of thousands of clones, 93% detected once. Sequencing was carried out using PBMCs. The TCR was taken from a man aged 40-49 years with rheumatoid arthritis.

The CDR3 nucleotides read TGTGCCAGCAGCTTATTGAGCGTAGGCACCGGGGAGCTGTTTTTT. Translation: CASSLLSVGTGELFF. V usage is TRBV7-6 and J usage is TRBJ2-2, with unresolved D. The CDR3 is made up of 15 amino acids. V gave up 2 bases and J gave up 4 bases, with 11 bases separating them. CDR1 and CDR2 (germline): SGHVS, FNYEAQ. The full variable domain, completed using reference TRBV7-6 and TRBJ2-2, is GAGVSQSPRYKVTKRGQDVALRCDPISGHVSLYWYRQALGQGPEFLTYFNYEAQQDKSGLPNDRFSAERPEGSISTLTIQRTEQRDSAMYRCASSLLSVGTGELFFGEGSRLTVL.